This TCR beta chain was observed in a study of blood T cell repertoires in COVID-19. As for the study in general: Researchers got acute and convalescent COVID-19 samples from the United States, Italy and Spain. The cDNA or gDNA used as material had been derived from T cells, B-cell-depleted T cells, or PBMCs.

The germline V gene encodes CDR1 MNHEY and CDR2 SVGAGI. The CDR3 is 15 residues long. V was shortened by 6 bases and J by 4 bases, with 15 bases between the two germline ends. As processed by the authors: Nucleated cell counts were estimated from reference gene primer amplification. Clones were read by immunoSEQ multiplex PCR, and TCRdb kept only the in-frame ones, dropping some. From that table come the V and J calls and clone size; the DNA was used to work out D and trimming. The profile shows about 74,000 clones, almost 90% of them singletons. Sequencing was done on a sample of peripheral blood. The J gene is TRBJ2-2, the V gene TRBV6-5; tentative D call: TRBD1 (6 bases). This TCR was recovered from a woman older than 75 with active or convalescent COVID-19. CDR3 in DNA: TGTGCCAGCAGGGGTTTCAGGGGCGGCACCGGGGAGCTGTTTTTT. Residues: CASRGFRGGTGELFF.